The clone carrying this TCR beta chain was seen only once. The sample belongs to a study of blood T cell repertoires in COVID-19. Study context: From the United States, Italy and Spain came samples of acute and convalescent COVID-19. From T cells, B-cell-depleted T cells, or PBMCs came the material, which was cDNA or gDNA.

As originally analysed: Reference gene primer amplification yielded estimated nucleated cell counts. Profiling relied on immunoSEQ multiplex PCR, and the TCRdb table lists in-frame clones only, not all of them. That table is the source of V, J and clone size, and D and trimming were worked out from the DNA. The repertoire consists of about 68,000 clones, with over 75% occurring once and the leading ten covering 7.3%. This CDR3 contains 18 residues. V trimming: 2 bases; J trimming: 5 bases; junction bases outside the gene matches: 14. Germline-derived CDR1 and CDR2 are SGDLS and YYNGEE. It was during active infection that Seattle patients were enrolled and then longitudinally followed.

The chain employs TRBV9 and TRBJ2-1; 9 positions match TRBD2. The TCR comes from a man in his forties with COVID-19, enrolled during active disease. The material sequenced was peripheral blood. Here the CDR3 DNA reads TGTGCCAGCAGCGTGACTACCCCCGGGACTAGCCTTCACAATGAGCAGTTCTTC. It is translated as CASSVTTPGTSLHNEQFF.